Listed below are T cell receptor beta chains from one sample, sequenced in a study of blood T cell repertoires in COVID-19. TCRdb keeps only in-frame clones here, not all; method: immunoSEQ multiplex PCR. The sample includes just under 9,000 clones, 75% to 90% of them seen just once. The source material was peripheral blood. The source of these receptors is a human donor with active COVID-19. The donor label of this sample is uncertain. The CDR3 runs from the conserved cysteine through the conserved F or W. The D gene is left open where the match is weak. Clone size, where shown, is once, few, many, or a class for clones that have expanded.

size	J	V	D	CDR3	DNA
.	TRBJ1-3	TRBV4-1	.	CASSQPGSGNTIYF	TGCGCCAGCAGCCAACCAGGGTCTGGAAACACCATATATTTT
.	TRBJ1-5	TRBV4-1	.	CASSQDLGSGDSNQPQHF	TGCGCCAGCAGCCAAGATCTCGGTTCCGGAGATAGCAATCAGCCCCAGCATTTT
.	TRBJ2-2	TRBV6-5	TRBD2	CASSYSGGGTGELFF	TGTGCCAGCAGTTACTCGGGCGGGGGGACCGGGGAGCTGTTTTTT
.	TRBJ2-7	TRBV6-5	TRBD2	CASSSRDYLYEQYF	TGTGCCAGCAGCTCACGGGACTACCTTTACGAGCAGTACTTC
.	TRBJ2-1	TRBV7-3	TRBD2	CASSRLAGGEQFF	TGTGCCAGCAGCCGACTAGCGGGAGGGGAGCAGTTCTTC
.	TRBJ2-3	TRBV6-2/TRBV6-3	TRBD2	CASSYGTTLSDTQYF	TGTGCCAGCAGTTACGGGACTACCTTAAGTGATACGCAGTATTTT
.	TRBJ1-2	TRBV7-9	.	CASSLDPVYGYTF	TGTGCCAGCAGCTTAGACCCGGTCTATGGCTACACCTTC
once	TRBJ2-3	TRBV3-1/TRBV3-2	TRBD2	CAARAGGAGDTQYF	TGTGCCGCAAGAGCGGGGGGGGCCGGGGATACGCAGTATTTT
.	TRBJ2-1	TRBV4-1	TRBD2	CASSHPGLAGGPLYNEQFF	TGCGCCAGCAGCCACCCGGGACTAGCGGGGGGGCCTCTATACAATGAGCAGTTCTTC
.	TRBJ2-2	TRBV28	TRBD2	CASSLLAGVAGELFF	TGTGCCAGCAGTTTGCTAGCGGGGGTGGCCGGGGAGCTGTTTTTT
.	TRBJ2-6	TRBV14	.	CASSPPGRGTGANVLTF	TGTGCCAGCAGCCCACCAGGGAGGGGGACTGGGGCCAACGTCCTGACTTTC